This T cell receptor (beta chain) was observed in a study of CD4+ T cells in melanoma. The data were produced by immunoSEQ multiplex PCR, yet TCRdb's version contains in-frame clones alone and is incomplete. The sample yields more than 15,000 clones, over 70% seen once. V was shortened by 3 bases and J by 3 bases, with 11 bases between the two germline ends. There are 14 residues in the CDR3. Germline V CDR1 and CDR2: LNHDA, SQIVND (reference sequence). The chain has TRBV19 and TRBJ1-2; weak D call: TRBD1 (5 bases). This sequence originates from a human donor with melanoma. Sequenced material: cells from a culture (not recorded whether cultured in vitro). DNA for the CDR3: TGTGCCAGTAGTATTAGGGGAGCGCACTATGGCTACACCTTC. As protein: CASSIRGAHYGYTF.